This T cell receptor beta chain is from a study of T cells in severe cutaneous drug reactions (dated by TCRdb to between 2018 and 2021). The study in broad terms: Patients were recruited between the early 2010s and the late 2010s from Taiwan, Thailand and a European registry network. Only patients with a probable or definite SJS/TEN or DRESS diagnosis by RegiSCAR criteria were enrolled. The Naranjo algorithm and the ALDEN drug causality algorithm were used to assign the culprit drug. Patients in either the acute or the recovery stage provided biological samples, such as blister fluids/cells and PBMC. The study paired bulk TCR sequencing with single-cell sequencing, quantitative PCR validation, functional assays and transgenic mouse experiments. Libraries were prepared using iRepertoire multiplex PCR, and a comparison was cited by the authors in which similar capture of abundant clonotypes was shown across iRepertoire and 5' RACE methods with or without UMI. Here is what the overall study found, with its caveats: Although undetectable or scarce in tolerant-control and healthy-donor PBMC, a public TCRbeta CDR3 was found in all seven CBZ-SJS/TEN blister samples, at a mean of around 15%. Whether the public TCR generalizes to SJS/TEN caused by other drugs was noted by the authors as still needing further study.

For both bulk and single-cell sequencing, libraries were prepared with the iRepertoire multiplex PCR system and TCR subtype-specific primers. Multiplex PCR using primers aimed at the V, D and J gene regions produced the bulk TCR beta libraries. Bulk TCR library preparation used roughly 100-500 ng of RNA per sample as input. Bulk TCR beta amplicons were sequenced on an Illumina MiSeq. In the original analysis: Sample misassignments and low-quality sequencing reads were removed through quality control steps. The CDR3 was defined as the amino acids lying between the Y[YFLI]C motif of the V gene and the [FW]GXGT motif of the J segment. CDR3 clonotypes and TRBV and TRBJ gene assignments were based on the IMGT database. TRBV expression in each sample was normalized to the mean of the same gene in PBMC from a few dozen healthy donors. Following TCRdb reprocessing, every CDR3 protein sequence forms one entry, and DNA is not provided. TCRdb's processing, not the authors', yielded these V and J calls. The sample has 8,800 or so distinct CDR3 sequences on record. Roughly a quarter of the sample is taken by the ten largest.

The donors whose samples were sequenced had carbamazepine-induced Stevens-Johnson syndrome or toxic epidermal necrolysis (CBZ-SJS/TEN). To search for drug-specific clonotypes, the T cell receptor repertoires of patients with drug-induced severe cutaneous adverse reactions were profiled by next-generation sequencing. The RNA was isolated from either blister cells of skin lesions or peripheral blood mononuclear cells. About this clonotype: The clone's antigen remains unknown.

The specimen sequenced was cells from a skin blister. In light of the paper, this sample's cell subset or site label describes: unsorted cells from skin lesion blisters. This receptor was identified in a human donor with a severe cutaneous adverse drug reaction.

The CDR3 reads CSARVGSNYGYTF. The chain employs TRBV20-1 and TRBJ1-2. The germline V gene (reference sequence) sets CDR1 to DFQATT and CDR2 to SNEGSKA. The CDR3 goes from the cysteine to the phenylalanine over 13 residues. Only the protein is on record.